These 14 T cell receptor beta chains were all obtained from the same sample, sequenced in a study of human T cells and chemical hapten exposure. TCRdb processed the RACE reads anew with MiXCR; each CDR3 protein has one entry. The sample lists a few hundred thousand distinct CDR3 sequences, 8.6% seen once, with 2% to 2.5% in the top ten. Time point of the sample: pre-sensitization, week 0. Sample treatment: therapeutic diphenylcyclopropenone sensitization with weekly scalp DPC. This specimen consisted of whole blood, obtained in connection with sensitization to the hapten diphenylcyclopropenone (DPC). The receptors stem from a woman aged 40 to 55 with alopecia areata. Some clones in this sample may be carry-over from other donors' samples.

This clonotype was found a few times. The CDR3 loop reads CASSYGRGTKNIQYF. CDR3 DNA: TGTGCCAGCAGTTACGGGCGGGGGACCAAAAACATTCAGTACTTC. This rearrangement joins TRBV6-2 or TRBV6-3 to TRBJ2-4, with 7 bases matching TRBD2. The germline V gene has CDR1 MNHEY and CDR2 SVGEGT. After removal of 2 bases from V and 2 bases from J, the junction contained 3 bases not matched to a gene. The CDR3 loop spans 15 amino acids.

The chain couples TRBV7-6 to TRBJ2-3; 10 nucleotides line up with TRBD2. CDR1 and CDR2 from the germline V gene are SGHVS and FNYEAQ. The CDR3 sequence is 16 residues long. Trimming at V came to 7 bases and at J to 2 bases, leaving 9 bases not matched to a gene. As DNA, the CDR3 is TGTGCCAGCACCCTTTTAGCGGGGGGAACCACAGATACGCAGTATTTT. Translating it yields CASTLLAGGTTDTQYF.

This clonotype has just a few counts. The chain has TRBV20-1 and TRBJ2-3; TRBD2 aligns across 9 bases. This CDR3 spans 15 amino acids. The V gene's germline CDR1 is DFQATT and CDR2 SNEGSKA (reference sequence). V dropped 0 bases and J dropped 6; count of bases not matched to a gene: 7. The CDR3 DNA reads TGCAGTGCTAGAGAGGGGGCTAGCGGGAAGGATACGCAGTATTTT. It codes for CSAREGASGKDTQYF.

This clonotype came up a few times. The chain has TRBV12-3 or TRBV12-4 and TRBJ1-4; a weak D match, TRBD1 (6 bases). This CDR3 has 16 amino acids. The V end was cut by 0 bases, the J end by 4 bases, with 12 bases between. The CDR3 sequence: CASSLARGQLNEKLFF. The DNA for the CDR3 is TGTGCCAGCAGTTTAGCGCGAGGACAGCTTAATGAAAAACTGTTTTTT.

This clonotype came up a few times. CDR3 nucleotides: TGTGCCACCAAGCCGGGGAGGGCCGGAGAGACCCAGTACTTC. Translated: CATKPGRAGETQYF. The chain links TRBV24-1 to TRBJ2-5, with 7 bases lining up with TRBD2. Germline CDR1 is KGHDR and CDR2 is SFDVKD. This CDR3 is built from 14 residues. The trim removed 8 bases at V and 4 bases at J, leaving 9 bases unmatched.

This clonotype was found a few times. The chain's CDR3 is CASTPGVGANVLTF. CDR3 sequence (DNA): TGTGCCAGCACTCCCGGTGTCGGGGCCAACGTCCTGACTTTC. The chain links TRBV12-3 or TRBV12-4 to TRBJ2-6; D is ambiguous. V shed 7 bases and J shed 4 bases, with 11 bases lying between them. The CDR3 length is 14 residues.

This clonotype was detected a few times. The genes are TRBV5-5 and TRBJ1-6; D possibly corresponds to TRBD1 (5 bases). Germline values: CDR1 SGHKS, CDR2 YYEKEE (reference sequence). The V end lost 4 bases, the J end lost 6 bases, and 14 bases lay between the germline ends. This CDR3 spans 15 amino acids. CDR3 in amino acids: CASSPLGTINSPLHF. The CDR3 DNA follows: TGTGCCAGCAGCCCCTTGGGGACCATTAATTCACCCCTCCACTTT.

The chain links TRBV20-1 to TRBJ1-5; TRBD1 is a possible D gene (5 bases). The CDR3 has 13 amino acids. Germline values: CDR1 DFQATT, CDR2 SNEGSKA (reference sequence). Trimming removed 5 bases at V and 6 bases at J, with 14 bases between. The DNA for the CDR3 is TGCAGTGCTCCTAGCGGGGACGCTCAGCCCCAGCATTTT. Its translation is CSAPSGDAQPQHF.

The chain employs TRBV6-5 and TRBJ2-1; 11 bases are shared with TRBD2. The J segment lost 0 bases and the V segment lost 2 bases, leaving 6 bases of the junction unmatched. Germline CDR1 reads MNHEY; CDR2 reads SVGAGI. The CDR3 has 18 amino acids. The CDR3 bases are TGTGCCAGCAGTTACAGGTCTAGCGGGAGGAGCTCCTACAATGAGCAGTTCTTC. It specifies CASSYRSSGRSSYNEQFF.

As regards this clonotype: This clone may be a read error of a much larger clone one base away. In DNA, the CDR3 is TGCAGCGTTGGGCCGGGGCGGTATCGGCCCCAGCATTTT. Protein product: CSVGPGRYRPQHF. V gene TRBV29-1 combines with J gene TRBJ1-5, with D perhaps TRBD1 (5 bases). The germline CDR1 and CDR2 sequences are SQVTM and ANQGSEA. V was trimmed by 4 bases and J by 9 bases, leaving 16 bases between them. There are 13 residues in the CDR3.

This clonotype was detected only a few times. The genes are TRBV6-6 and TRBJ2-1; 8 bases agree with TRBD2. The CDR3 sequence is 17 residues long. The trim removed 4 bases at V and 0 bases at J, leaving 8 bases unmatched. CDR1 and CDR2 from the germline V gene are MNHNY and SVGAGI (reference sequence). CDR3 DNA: TGTGCCAGCAGTTCCTTGACTAGCGCGAGCTCCTACAATGAGCAGTTCTTC. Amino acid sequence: CASSSLTSASSYNEQFF.

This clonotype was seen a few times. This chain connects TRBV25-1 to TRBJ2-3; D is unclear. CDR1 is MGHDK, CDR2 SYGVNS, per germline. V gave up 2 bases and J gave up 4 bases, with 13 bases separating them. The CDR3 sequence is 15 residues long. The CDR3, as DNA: TGTGCCAGCAGTGAAGGAGTTGTCCGCTCAGATACGCAGTATTTT. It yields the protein CASSEGVVRSDTQYF.

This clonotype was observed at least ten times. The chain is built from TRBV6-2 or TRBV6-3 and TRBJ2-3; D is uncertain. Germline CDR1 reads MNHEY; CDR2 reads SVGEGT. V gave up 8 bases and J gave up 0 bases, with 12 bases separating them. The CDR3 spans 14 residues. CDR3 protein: CASGEGVSTDTQYF. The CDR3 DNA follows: TGTGCCAGCGGGGAAGGAGTTAGCACAGATACGCAGTATTTT.

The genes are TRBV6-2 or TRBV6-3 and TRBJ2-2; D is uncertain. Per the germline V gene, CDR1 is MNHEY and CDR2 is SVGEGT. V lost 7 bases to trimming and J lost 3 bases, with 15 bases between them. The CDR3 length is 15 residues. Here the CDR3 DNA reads TGTGCCAGCACCATCGGGCTAGTCTACACCGGGGAGCTGTTTTTT. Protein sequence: CASTIGLVYTGELFF.